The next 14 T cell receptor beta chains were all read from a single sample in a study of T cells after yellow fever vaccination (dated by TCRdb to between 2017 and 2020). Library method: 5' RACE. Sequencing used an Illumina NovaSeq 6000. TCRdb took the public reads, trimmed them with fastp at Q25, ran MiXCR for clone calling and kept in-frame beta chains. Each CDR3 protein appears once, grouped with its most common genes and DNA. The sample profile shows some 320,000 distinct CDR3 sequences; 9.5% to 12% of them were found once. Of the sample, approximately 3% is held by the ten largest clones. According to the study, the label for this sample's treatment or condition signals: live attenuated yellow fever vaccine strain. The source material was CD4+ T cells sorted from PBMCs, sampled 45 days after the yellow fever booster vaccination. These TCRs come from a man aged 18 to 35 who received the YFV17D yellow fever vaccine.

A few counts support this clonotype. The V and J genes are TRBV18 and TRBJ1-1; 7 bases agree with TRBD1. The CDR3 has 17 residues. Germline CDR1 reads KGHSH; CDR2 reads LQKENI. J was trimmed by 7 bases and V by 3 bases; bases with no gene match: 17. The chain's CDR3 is CASSPQDRTHLGNEAFF. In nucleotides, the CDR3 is TGTGCCAGCTCACCCCAGGACAGGACCCACTTGGGGAATGAAGCTTTCTTT.

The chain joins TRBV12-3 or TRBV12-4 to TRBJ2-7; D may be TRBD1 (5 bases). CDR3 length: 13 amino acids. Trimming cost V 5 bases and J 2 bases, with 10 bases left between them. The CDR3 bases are TGTGCCAGCAGTCATACAGGAACCTACGAGCAGTACGTC. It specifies CASSHTGTYEQYV.

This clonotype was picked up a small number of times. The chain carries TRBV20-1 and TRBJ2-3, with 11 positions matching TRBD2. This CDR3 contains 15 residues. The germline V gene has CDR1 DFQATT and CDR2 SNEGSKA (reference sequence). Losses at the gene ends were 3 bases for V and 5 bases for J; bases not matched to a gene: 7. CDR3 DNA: TGCAGTGCTAGCGGGGCTAGCGGGGGGATAGATACGCAGTATTTT. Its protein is CSASGASGGIDTQYF.

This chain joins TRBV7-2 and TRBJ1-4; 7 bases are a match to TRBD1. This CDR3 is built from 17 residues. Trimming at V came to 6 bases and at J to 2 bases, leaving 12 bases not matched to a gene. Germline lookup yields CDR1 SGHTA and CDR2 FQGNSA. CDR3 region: CASSLGGGGRTNEKLFF. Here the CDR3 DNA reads TGTGCCAGCAGTCTGGGAGGAGGGGGCCGGACTAATGAAAAACTGTTTTTT.

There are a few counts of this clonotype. DNA for the CDR3: TGTGCCAGCAGCTGGGGCGGGGGGCGGCGTGCTACGCAGTATTTT. The encoded protein is CASSWGGGRRATQYF. The chain combines TRBV7-2 with TRBJ2-3, with 8 positions matching TRBD2. The CDR3 length is 15 residues. Germline-derived CDR1 and CDR2 are SGHTA and FQGNSA. V gave up 4 bases and J gave up 8 bases; unmatched junction bases: 11. Combining the CDR3 with reference TRBV7-2 and TRBJ2-3 gives the whole variable domain GAGVSQSPSNKVTEKGKDVELRCDPISGHTALYWYRQSLGQGLEFLIYFQGNSAPDKSGLPSDRFSAERTGGSVSTLTIQRTQQEDSAVYLCASSWGGGRRATQYFGPGTRLTVL.

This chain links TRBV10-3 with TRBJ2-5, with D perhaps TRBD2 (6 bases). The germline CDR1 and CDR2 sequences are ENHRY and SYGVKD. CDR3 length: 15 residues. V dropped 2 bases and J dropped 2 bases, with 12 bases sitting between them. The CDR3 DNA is TGTGCCATCAGTGAGGACTTTAGCGGTCAAGAGACCCAGTACTTC. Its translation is CAISEDFSGQETQYF.

CDR3 sequence: CASSYGLVGLAGDTQYF. CDR3 nucleotide sequence: TGTGCCAGCAGTTACGGTCTCGTTGGACTAGCGGGAGATACGCAGTATTTT. The rearrangement joins TRBV6-2 or TRBV6-3 to TRBJ2-3; 11 nucleotides match TRBD2. The CDR3 covers 17 residues. J gave up 5 bases and V 2 bases, and 9 bases lay outside the gene matches. Per germline, CDR1 MNHEY and CDR2 SVGEGT.

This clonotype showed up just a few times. CDR3 DNA: TGTGCCAGTCGAATCGCTGAAGCTTTCTTT. This sequence encodes CASRIAEAFF. The chain combines TRBV6-1 with TRBJ1-1; D is uncertain. CDR3 length equals 10 residues. Germline V gene lookup returns CDR1 MNHNS and CDR2 SASEGT. The ends were cut back, 9 bases at V and 6 bases at J, with 8 bases in the middle.

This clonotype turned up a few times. Here the CDR3 reads CASSWTGVTEAFF. CDR3 coding DNA: TGTGCCAGCAGTTGGACAGGGGTGACTGAAGCTTTCTTT. V gene TRBV12-3 or TRBV12-4 combines with J gene TRBJ1-1; TRBD1 aligns across 9 bases. CDR3 length: 13 amino acids. With V trimmed by 4 bases and J by 5 bases, 2 bases remained unmatched.

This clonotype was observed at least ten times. The CDR3 spells CASSSAGTGVNTEAFF. In DNA, the CDR3 is TGTGCCAGCAGCTCCGCCGGGACAGGGGTAAACACTGAAGCTTTCTTT. The V call is TRBV7-2, the J call TRBJ1-1; TRBD1 matches 10 bases. There are 16 residues in the CDR3. V lost 4 bases, J lost 2 bases, and 7 bases stayed unmatched. CDR1 SGHTA and CDR2 FQGNSA come from the germline V gene.

CDR3 DNA: TGTGCCAGCTCACCGGACAGTTACTATGGCTACACCTTC. Residues: CASSPDSYYGYTF. The chain joins TRBV18 to TRBJ1-2; D is possibly TRBD1 (6 bases). V dropped 3 bases and J dropped 3 bases, with 8 bases sitting between them. This CDR3 is built from 13 residues. The germline gives CDR1 KGHSH, CDR2 LQKENI. Combining the CDR3 with reference TRBV18 and TRBJ1-2 gives the whole variable domain NAGVMQNPRHLVRRRGQEARLRCSPMKGHSHVYWYRQLPEEGLKFMVYLQKENIIDESGMPKERFSAEFPKEGPSILRIQQVVRGDSAAYFCASSPDSYYGYTFGSGTRLTVV.

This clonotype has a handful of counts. The CDR3 DNA sequence: TGTGCTAGTGGTTTGGCCCTGGGGAGTAGCGAGACCCAGTACTTC. Amino acid sequence: CASGLALGSSETQYF. This sequence joins TRBV12-5 and TRBJ2-5; possibly TRBD2 for D (5 bases). V dropped 1 base and J dropped 5 bases, with 14 bases sitting between them. Germline V gene sequence: CDR1 LGHNT, CDR2 FRNRAP. The CDR3 consists of 15 residues.

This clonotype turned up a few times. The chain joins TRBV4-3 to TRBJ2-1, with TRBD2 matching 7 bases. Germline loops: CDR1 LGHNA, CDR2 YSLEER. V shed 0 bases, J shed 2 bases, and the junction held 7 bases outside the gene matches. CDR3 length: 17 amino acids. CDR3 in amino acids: CASSQDLGAGAYNEQFF. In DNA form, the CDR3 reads TGCGCCAGCAGCCAAGATTTGGGTGCGGGGGCCTACAATGAGCAGTTCTTC.

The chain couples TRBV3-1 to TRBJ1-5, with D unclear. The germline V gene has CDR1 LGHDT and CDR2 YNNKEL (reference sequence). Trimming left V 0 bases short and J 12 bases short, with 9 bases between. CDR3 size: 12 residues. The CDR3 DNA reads TGTGCCAGCAGCCAAGATTCGGGGAACCAGCATTTT. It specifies CASSQDSGNQHF.